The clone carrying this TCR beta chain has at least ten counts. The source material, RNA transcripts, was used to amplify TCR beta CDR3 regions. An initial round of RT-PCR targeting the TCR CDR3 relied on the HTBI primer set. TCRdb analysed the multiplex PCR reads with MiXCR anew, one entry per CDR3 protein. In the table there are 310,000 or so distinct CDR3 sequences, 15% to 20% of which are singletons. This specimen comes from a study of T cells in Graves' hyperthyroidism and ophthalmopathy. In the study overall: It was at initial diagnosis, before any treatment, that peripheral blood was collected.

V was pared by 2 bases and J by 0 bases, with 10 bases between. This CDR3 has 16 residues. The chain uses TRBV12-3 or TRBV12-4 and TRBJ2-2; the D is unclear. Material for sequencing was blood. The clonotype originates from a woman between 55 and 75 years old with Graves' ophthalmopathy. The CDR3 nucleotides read TGTGCCAGCAGTTTATCCCCCACCCCGAACACCGGGGAGCTGTTTTTT. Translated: CASSLSPTPNTGELFF.